Presented here are 22 T cell receptor beta chains from one specimen sequenced in a study of blood T cell repertoires in COVID-19. Using immunoSEQ multiplex PCR, the repertoire was profiled, and TCRdb retains in-frame clones only, with some absent. The data show about 230,000 clones, with roughly 81% seen just once and around 0.98% held by the top ten. Sequencing used peripheral blood. The source of these receptors is a man aged 35-49 years with acute or convalescent COVID-19.

The chain recombines TRBV12-3 or TRBV12-4 with TRBJ2-7, with a possible D match to TRBD1 (6 bases). Trimming removed 6 bases from V and 2 bases from J, with 11 bases in between. The CDR3 runs 13 residues. The chain's CDR3 is CASRRTVTYEQYF. In DNA form, the CDR3 reads TGTGCCAGCAGGCGGACAGTAACCTACGAGCAGTACTTC.

The V and J genes are TRBV3-1 (or the pseudogene TRBV3-2) and TRBJ2-3; D perhaps matches TRBD2 (6 bases). Germline CDR1 is LGHDT and CDR2 is YNNKEL (reference sequence). V lost 1 base, J lost 8 bases, and 25 bases lay in between. The CDR3 covers 18 residues. CDR3 protein: CASSQVLVVFGGDGTQYF. The CDR3 DNA follows: TGTGCCAGCAGCCAAGTCTTGGTTGTATTCGGAGGGGACGGTACGCAGTATTTT.

J is TRBJ1-2 and V is TRBV5-1; 11 nucleotides agree with TRBD1. Germline lookup yields CDR1 SGHRS and CDR2 YFSETQ. The ends lost 2 bases at V and 6 bases at J; junction bases unmatched: 9. This CDR3 comprises 16 residues. The CDR3 bases are TGCGCCAGCAGCTTCGAACTTTCGGGACAGGGGGATGGCTACACCTTC. Its translation is CASSFELSGQGDGYTF.

The chain links TRBV6-4 to TRBJ2-1; 11 bases match TRBD1. The V segment lost 6 bases and the J segment 9 bases; nucleotides outside the gene matches: 7. Germline CDR1 reads MRHNA; CDR2 reads SNTAGT. The CDR3 has 14 amino acids. CDR3 protein: CASREDRGRPEQFF. The CDR3 bases are TGTGCCAGCAGGGAGGACAGGGGGCGACCTGAGCAGTTCTTC.

The chain couples TRBV27 to TRBJ1-1; D is possibly TRBD1 (6 bases). Germline V CDR1 and CDR2: MNHEY, SMNVEV (reference sequence). The CDR3 runs to 16 residues. V shed 1 base and J shed 0 bases, with 12 bases lying between them. This chain's CDR3 is CASSLYQGPMNTEAFF. The CDR3 DNA reads as TGTGCCAGCAGTTTATACCAGGGGCCTATGAACACTGAAGCTTTCTTT.

Points on this clone: A read error may produce the germline difference seen at one junction end. The gene calls are TRBV5-6 and TRBJ2-1, with D hard to call. Germline CDR1 reads SGHDT; CDR2 reads YYEEEE. The CDR3 contains 11 residues. As DNA, the CDR3 is TGTGCCAGCAGCCTTAACAATCAGCAGTTCTTC. It yields the protein CASSLNNQQFF.

This chain links TRBV10-3 with TRBJ2-7; the D gene is possibly TRBD1 (6 bases). The V gene lost 7 bases and the J gene lost 0 bases, with 16 bases spanning the gap. Looked up from germline, CDR1 is ENHRY and CDR2 is SYGVKD. The CDR3 sequence is 15 residues long. The CDR3 DNA sequence: TGTGCCATCACTCCATTCCGGGACATCTCCTACGAGCAGTACTTC. It yields the protein CAITPFRDISYEQYF.

The gene calls are TRBV29-1 and TRBJ2-3; a possible D gene is TRBD2 (6 bases). Per germline, CDR1 SQVTM and CDR2 ANQGSEA. The ends were cut back, 4 bases at V and 1 base at J, with 12 bases in the middle. This CDR3 is 14 amino acids long. This CDR3 reads CSVVSRGGTDTQYF. As DNA, the CDR3 is TGCAGCGTTGTATCGCGGGGCGGCACAGATACGCAGTATTTT.

The rearrangement links TRBV6-5 to TRBJ1-1; no clear D gene. Germline V gene sequence: CDR1 MNHEY, CDR2 SVGAGI. This CDR3 is built from 11 residues. V lost 4 bases and J lost 8, with 8 bases in between. In nucleotides, the CDR3 is TGTGCCAGCAGTTCTCCCAGGGAAGCTTTCTTT. Translated, it gives CASSSPREAFF.

The chain employs TRBV6-6 and TRBJ1-5, with 7 nucleotides matching TRBD1. CDR3 length: 14 residues. Unmatched junction bases numbered 5, after V lost 5 bases and J lost 4 bases. Germline lookup yields CDR1 MNHNY and CDR2 SVGAGI (reference sequence). The CDR3 DNA reads as TGTGCCAGCAGTGGACAGGCCGGGAATCAGCCCCAGCATTTT. This encodes CASSGQAGNQPQHF.

The chain couples TRBV7-8 to TRBJ2-3; D perhaps matches TRBD2 (6 bases). This CDR3 is built from 16 residues. The V gene lost 1 base and the J gene lost 5 bases, with 16 bases spanning the gap. Per germline, CDR1 SGHVS and CDR2 FQNEAQ. In DNA, the CDR3 is TGTGCCAGCAGCTTAGAGGGAGGAGGGGCCAGAGATACGCAGTATTTT. Translated, it gives CASSLEGGGARDTQYF.

This chain links TRBV19 with TRBJ1-5; possible D gene TRBD1, 6 bases. Germline V lookup: CDR1 LNHDA, CDR2 SQIVND (reference sequence). This CDR3 spans 13 amino acids. The V and J ends lost 4 bases and 2 bases respectively, with 6 bases between them. In nucleotides, the CDR3 is TGTGCCAGTAGTAGACAGGGCAATCAGCCCCAGCATTTT. This codes for CASSRQGNQPQHF.

The chain employs TRBV5-1 and TRBJ2-2; D remains ambiguous. The CDR3 length is 14 residues. V was trimmed by 0 bases and J by 2 bases, leaving 5 bases between them. Germline lookup yields CDR1 SGHRS and CDR2 YFSETQ. The CDR3 nucleotides read TGCGCCAGCAGCTTGGGCCTAAACACCGGGGAGCTGTTTTTT. Amino acids: CASSLGLNTGELFF.

The gene calls are TRBV6-6 and TRBJ2-7, with a tentative D call TRBD2 (6 bases). Germline V CDR1 and CDR2: MNHNY, SVGAGI (reference sequence). The CDR3 loop spans 15 amino acids. Trimming pared 7 bases from V and 3 bases from J, leaving 19 bases between. The DNA for the CDR3 is TGTGCCAGCACCCCTGGAGGGAACTCCTACTACGAGCAGTACTTC. The encoded protein is CASTPGGNSYYEQYF.

There are a few counts of this clone. The chain links TRBV5-6 to TRBJ1-1, with D maybe TRBD1 (5 bases). This CDR3 is 13 amino acids long. Germline V lookup: CDR1 SGHDT, CDR2 YYEEEE. V shed 1 base and J shed 10 bases, with 14 bases lying between them. The CDR3 loop is CASSLYGAPRAFF. The CDR3, as DNA: TGTGCCAGCAGCTTGTATGGGGCCCCCCGAGCTTTCTTT.

The chain combines TRBV7-3 with TRBJ2-6; 11 bases are shared with TRBD2. The germline V gene has CDR1 SGHTA and CDR2 FQGTGA. J gave up 0 bases and V 10 bases, and 8 bases lay outside the gene matches. CDR3 length equals 17 residues. CDR3 protein: CATPLAGGFSGANVLTF. The CDR3 DNA sequence: TGTGCCACCCCCCTAGCGGGGGGTTTCTCTGGGGCCAACGTCCTGACTTTC. The full variable domain, its missing parts supplied by reference TRBV7-3 and TRBJ2-6, is GAGVSQTPSNKVTEKGKYVELRCDPISGHTALYWYRQSLGQGPEFLIYFQGTGAADDSGLPNDRFFAVRPEGSVSTLKIQRTERGDSAVYLCATPLAGGFSGANVLTFGAGSRLTVL.

This clone was observed a single time. The chain combines TRBV6-1 with TRBJ1-3; 7 bases agree with TRBD1. The V segment lost 0 bases and the J segment 1 base; nucleotides outside the gene matches: 6. The CDR3 has 17 residues. Germline V lookup: CDR1 MNHNS, CDR2 SASEGT. The CDR3 is CASSEAMGTASGNTIYF. DNA for the CDR3: TGTGCCAGCAGTGAAGCGATGGGGACAGCTTCTGGAAACACCATATATTTT.

The chain carries TRBV21-1 and TRBJ1-2. TRBV21-1 is tagged as a pseudogene. The CDR3 consists of 15 residues. CDR3 sequence: CASSRHLPLRYGYTF. The CDR3 nucleotides read TGTGCCAGCAGCCGCCATCTACCACTTCGCTATGGCTACACCTTC.

In its sample, this clone was seen a few times. J is TRBJ1-2 and V is TRBV19, with D perhaps TRBD1 (5 bases). The V end lost 5 bases, the J end lost 7 bases, and 20 bases lay between the germline ends. This CDR3 spans 15 amino acids. CDR1 LNHDA and CDR2 SQIVND come from the germline V gene (reference sequence). The CDR3 region is CASSSDQGVSSGYTF. DNA of the CDR3: TGTGCCAGTAGTTCCGACCAGGGTGTTTCAAGTGGCTACACCTTC.

This sequence joins TRBV4-3 and TRBJ2-7; 9 bases agree with TRBD1. Germline V gene lookup returns CDR1 LGHNA and CDR2 YSLEER. The CDR3 runs to 15 residues. V gave up 2 bases and J gave up 1 base; unmatched junction bases: 3. CDR3 amino acids: CASSQSGTGSYEQYF. CDR3 sequence (DNA): TGCGCCAGCAGCCAATCCGGGACAGGGTCCTACGAGCAGTACTTC.

The rearrangement uses TRBV28 and TRBJ2-1; TRBD2 aligns across 7 bases. Per germline, CDR1 MDHEN and CDR2 SYDVKM. The CDR3 loop spans 15 amino acids. The ends lost 8 bases at V and 2 bases at J; junction bases unmatched: 9. CDR3 amino acids: CASQVPGGTYNEQFF. CDR3 DNA: TGTGCCAGCCAAGTACCGGGGGGAACCTACAATGAGCAGTTCTTC. The full variable domain, with the rest looked up from reference TRBV28 and TRBJ2-1, is DVKVTQSSRYLVKRTGEKVFLECVQDMDHENMFWYRQDPGLGLRLIYFSYDVKMKEKGDIPEGYSVSREKKERFSLILESASTNQTSMYLCASQVPGGTYNEQFFGPGTRLTVL.

V gene TRBV7-9 combines with J gene TRBJ1-2; possibly TRBD1 for D (6 bases). Germline assignment: CDR1 SEHNR and CDR2 FQNEAQ (reference sequence). The ends were cut back, 1 base at V and 7 bases at J, with 10 bases in the middle. This CDR3 region has 13 residues. The CDR3 loop is CASSLDRDAGYTF. The CDR3 nucleotides read TGTGCCAGCAGCTTAGACAGGGATGCTGGCTACACCTTC.